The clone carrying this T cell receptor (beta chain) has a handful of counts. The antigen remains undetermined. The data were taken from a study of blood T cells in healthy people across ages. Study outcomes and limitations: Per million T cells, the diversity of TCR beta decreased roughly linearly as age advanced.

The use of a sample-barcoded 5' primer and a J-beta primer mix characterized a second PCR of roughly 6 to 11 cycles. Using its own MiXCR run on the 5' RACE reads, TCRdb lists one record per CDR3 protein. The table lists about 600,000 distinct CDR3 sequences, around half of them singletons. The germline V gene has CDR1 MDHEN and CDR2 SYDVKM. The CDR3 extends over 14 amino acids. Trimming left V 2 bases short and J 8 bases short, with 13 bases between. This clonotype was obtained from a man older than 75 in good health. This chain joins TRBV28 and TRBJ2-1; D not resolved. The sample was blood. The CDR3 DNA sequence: TGTGCCAGCAGTTTAGGGGTCCTTTTGGATGAGCAGTTCTTC. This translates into CASSLGVLLDEQFF.